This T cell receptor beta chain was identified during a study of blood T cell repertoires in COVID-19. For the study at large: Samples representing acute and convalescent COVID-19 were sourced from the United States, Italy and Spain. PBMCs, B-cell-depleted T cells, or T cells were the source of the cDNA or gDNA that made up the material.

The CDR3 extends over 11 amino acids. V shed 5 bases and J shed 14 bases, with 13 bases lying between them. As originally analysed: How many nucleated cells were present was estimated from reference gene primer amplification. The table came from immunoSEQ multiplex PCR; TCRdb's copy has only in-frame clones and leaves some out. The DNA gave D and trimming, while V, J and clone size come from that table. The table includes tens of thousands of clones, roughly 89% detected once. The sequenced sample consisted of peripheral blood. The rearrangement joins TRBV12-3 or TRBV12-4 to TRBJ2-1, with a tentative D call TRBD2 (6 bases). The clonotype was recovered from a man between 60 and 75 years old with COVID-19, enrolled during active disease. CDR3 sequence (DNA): TGTGCCAGCAGTCTAATCGGGACTGAGTTCTTC. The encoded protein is CASSLIGTEFF.